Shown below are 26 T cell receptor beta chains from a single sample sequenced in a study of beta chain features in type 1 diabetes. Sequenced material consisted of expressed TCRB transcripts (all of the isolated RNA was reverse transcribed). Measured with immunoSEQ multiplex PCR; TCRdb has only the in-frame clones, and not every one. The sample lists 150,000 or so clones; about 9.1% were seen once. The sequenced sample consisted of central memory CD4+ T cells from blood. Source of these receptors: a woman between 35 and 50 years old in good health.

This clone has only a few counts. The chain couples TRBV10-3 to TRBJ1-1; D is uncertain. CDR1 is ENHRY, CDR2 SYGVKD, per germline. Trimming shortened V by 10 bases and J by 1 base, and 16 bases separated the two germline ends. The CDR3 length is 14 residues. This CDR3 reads CATRRVEENTEAFF. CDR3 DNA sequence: TGTGCCACCAGGCGGGTTGAGGAGAACACTGAAGCTTTCTTT.

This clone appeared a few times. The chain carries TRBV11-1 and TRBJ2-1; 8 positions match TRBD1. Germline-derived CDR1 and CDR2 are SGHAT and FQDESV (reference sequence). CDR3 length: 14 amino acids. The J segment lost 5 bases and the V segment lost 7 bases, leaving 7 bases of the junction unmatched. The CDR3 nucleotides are TGTGCCAGCAAATCAGGGGGCCGTCACAATGAGCAGTTCTTC. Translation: CASKSGGRHNEQFF. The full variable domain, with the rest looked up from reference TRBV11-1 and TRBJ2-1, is EAEVAQSPRYKITEKSQAVAFWCDPISGHATLYWYRQILGQGPELLVQFQDESVVDDSQLPKDRFSAERLKGVDSTLKIQPAELGDSAMYLCASKSGGRHNEQFFGPGTRLTVL.

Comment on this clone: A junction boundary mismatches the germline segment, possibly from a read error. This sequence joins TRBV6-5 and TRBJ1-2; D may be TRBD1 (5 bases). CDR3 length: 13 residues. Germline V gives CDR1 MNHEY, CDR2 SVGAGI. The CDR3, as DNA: TGTGCCATCAGTGACTTCCAGGGCTATGGCTACACCTTC. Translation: CAISDFQGYGYTF.

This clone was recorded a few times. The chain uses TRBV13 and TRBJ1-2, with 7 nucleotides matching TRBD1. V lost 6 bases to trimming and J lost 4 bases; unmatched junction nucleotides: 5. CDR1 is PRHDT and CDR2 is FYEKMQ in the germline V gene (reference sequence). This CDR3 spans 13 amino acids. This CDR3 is CASSHRQGYGYTF. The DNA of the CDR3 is TGTGCCAGCAGTCACCGACAGGGCTATGGCTACACCTTC.

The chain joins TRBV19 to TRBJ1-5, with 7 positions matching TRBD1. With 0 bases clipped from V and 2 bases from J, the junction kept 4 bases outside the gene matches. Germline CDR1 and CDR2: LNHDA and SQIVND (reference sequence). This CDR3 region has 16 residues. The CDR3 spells CASSIERGLGNQPQHF. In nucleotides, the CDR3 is TGTGCCAGTAGTATAGAGAGGGGGCTAGGCAATCAGCCCCAGCATTTT. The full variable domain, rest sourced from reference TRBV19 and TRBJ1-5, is DGGITQSPKYLFRKEGQNVTLSCEQNLNHDAMYWYRQDPGQGLRLIYYSQIVNDFQKGDIAEGYSVSREKKESFPLTVTSAQKNPTAFYLCASSIERGLGNQPQHFGDGTRLSIL.

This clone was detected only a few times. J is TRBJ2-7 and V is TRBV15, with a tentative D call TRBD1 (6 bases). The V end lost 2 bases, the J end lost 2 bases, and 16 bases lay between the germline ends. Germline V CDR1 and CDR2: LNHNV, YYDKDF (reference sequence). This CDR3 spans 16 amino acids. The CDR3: CATSRNTQGPTYEQYF. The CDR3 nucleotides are TGTGCCACCAGCAGAAACACCCAGGGGCCAACCTACGAGCAGTACTTC.

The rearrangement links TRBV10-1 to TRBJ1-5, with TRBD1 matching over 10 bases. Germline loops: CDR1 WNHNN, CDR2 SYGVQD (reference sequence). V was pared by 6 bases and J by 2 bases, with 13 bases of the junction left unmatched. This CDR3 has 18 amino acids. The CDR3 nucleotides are TGCGCCAGCAGATGCCGGGACAGGGGAATCCCTTGCAATCAGCCCCAGCATTTT. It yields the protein CASRCRDRGIPCNQPQHF.

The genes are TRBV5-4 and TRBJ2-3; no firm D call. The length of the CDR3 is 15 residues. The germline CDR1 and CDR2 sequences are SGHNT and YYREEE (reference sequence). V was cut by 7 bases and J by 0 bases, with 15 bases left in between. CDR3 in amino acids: CASLKDATSTDTQYF. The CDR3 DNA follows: TGTGCCAGCTTGAAAGACGCGACTAGCACAGATACGCAGTATTTT.

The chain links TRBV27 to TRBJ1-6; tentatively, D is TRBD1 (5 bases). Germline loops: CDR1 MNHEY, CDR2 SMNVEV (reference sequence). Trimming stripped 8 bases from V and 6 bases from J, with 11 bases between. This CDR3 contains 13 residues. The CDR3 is CASGPRVNSPLHF. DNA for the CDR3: TGTGCCAGCGGGCCCAGGGTTAATTCACCCCTCCACTTT.

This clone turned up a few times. The CDR3 bases are TGCAGCGTTGTCGGGGGGGGACGCTACAATGAGCAGTTCTTC. Protein: CSVVGGGRYNEQFF. V and J are TRBV29-1 and TRBJ2-1; 8 bases fit TRBD2. This CDR3 is built from 14 residues. Germline-derived CDR1 and CDR2 are SQVTM and ANQGSEA. J was trimmed by 3 bases and V by 4 bases; bases with no gene match: 5.

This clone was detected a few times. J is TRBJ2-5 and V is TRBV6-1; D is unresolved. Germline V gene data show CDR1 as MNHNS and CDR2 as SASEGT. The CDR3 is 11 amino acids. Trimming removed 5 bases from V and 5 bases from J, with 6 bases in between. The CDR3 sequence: CASSYTETQYF. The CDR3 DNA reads TGTGCCAGCAGTTACACGGAGACCCAGTACTTC.

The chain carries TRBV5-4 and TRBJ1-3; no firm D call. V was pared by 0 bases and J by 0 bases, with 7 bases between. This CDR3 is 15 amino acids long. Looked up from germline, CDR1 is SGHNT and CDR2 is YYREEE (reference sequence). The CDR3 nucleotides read TGTGCCAGCAGCTTGGATCCTAGCTCTGGAAACACCATATATTTT. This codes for CASSLDPSSGNTIYF.

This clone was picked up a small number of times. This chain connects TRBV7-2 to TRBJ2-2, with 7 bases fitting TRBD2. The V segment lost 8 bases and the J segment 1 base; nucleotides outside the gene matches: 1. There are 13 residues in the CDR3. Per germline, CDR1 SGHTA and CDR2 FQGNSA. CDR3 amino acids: CASASGNTGELFF. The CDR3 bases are TGTGCCAGCGCTAGCGGGAACACCGGGGAGCTGTTTTTT.

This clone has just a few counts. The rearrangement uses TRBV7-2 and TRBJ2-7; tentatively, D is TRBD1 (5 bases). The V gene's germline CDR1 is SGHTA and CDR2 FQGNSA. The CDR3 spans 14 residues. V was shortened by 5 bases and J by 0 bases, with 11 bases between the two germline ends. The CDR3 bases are TGTGCCAGCAGCGCGACAGTTAACTCCTACGAGCAGTACTTC. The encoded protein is CASSATVNSYEQYF.

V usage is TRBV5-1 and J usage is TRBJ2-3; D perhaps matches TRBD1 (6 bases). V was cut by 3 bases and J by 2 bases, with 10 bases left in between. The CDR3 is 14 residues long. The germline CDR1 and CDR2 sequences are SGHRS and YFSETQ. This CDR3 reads CASSSGAHTDTQYF. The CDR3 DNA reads TGCGCCAGCAGCTCAGGGGCCCACACAGATACGCAGTATTTT.

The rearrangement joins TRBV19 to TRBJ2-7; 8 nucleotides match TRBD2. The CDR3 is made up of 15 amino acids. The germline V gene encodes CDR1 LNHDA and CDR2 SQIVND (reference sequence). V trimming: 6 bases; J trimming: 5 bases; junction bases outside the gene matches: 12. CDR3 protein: CASRDKAGGPDEQYF. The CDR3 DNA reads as TGTGCCAGTAGAGATAAGGCGGGGGGTCCCGACGAGCAGTACTTC.

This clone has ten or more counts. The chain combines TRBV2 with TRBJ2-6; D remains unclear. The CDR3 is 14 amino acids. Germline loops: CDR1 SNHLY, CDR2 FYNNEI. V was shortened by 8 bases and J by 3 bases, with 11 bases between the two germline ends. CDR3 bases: TGTGCCAGCGATGAGTTACTTGGGGCCAACGTCCTGACTTTC. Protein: CASDELLGANVLTF.

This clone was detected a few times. The chain's CDR3 is CSVVGGTDLSTNEKLFF. CDR3 nucleotides: TGCAGCGTCGTCGGAGGGACAGATTTATCAACTAATGAAAAACTGTTTTTT. The chain uses TRBV29-1 and TRBJ1-4; the match to TRBD1 covers 7 bases. V gave up 6 bases and J gave up 0 bases; unmatched junction bases: 13. This CDR3 region has 17 residues. Germline CDR1 is SQVTM and CDR2 is ANQGSEA.

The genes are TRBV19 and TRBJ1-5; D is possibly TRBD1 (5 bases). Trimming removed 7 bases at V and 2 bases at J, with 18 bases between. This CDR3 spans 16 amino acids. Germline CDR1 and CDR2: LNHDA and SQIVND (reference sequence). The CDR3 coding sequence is TGTGCCAGTATGGAATTGCAGGGTCGGCGCAATCAGCCCCAGCATTTT. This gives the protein CASMELQGRRNQPQHF.

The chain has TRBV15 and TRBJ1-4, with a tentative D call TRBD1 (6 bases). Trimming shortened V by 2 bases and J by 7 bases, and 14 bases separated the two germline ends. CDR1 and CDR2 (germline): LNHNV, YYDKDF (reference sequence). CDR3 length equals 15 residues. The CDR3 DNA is TGTGCCACCAGCAGACAGGGGCCCAAGGGTGAAAAACTGTTTTTT. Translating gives CATSRQGPKGEKLFF.

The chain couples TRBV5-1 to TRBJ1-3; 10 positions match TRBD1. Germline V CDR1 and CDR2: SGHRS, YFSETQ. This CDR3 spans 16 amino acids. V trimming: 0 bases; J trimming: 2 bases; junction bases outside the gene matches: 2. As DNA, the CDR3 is TGCGCCAGCAGCTTGGGACAGGGGGCTACTGGAAACACCATATATTTT. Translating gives CASSLGQGATGNTIYF.

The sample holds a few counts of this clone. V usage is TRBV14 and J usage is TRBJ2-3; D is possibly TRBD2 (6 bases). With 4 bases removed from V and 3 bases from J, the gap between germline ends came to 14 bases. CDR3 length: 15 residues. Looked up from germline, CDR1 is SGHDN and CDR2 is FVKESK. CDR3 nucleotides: TGTGCCAGCAGCCCGGCGGGGCGGTGGACAGATACGCAGTATTTT. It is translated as CASSPAGRWTDTQYF.

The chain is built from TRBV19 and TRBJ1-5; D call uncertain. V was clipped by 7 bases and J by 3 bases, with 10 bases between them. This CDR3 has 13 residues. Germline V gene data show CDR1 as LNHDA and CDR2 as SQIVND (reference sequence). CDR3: CASNNQFNQPQHF. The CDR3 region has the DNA TGTGCCAGTAACAACCAATTCAATCAGCCCCAGCATTTT.

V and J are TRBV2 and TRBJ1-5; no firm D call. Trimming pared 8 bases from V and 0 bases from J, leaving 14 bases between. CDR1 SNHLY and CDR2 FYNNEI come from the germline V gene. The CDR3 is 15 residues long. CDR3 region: CASLYTPGSNQPQHF. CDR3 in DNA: TGTGCCAGCCTTTACACTCCAGGTAGCAATCAGCCCCAGCATTTT.

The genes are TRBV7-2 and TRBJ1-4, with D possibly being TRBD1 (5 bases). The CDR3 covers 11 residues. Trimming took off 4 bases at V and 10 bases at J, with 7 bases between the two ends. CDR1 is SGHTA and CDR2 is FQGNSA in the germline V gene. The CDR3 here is CASSSQGKLFF. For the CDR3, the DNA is TGTGCCAGCAGCTCGCAGGGAAAACTGTTTTTT.

The CDR3 DNA reads as TGTGCCAGCTCGTACAACAGGGACATGAACACCGGGGAGCTGTTTTTT. Protein sequence: CASSYNRDMNTGELFF. The chain uses TRBV18 and TRBJ2-2; a weak D match, TRBD1 (6 bases). V gave up 6 bases and J gave up 1 base, with 15 bases separating them. CDR1 and CDR2 (germline): KGHSH, LQKENI. This CDR3 is 16 amino acids long.